The T cell receptor beta chain under discussion was sequenced for a study of monozygotic twins with cystic fibrosis. Here immunoSEQ multiplex PCR was the method, and the copy in TCRdb shows in-frame clones only, minus some. The sample has some 15,000 clones; roughly 84% are singletons. V dropped 5 bases and J dropped 0 bases, with 10 bases sitting between them. The CDR3 is 14 amino acids. Germline CDR1 SEHNR, CDR2 FQNEAQ (reference sequence). This receptor was taken from a boy between 10 and 17 years old with cystic fibrosis. Sequenced sample: blood. V is TRBV7-9 and J is TRBJ1-2; D not certain. DNA for the CDR3: TGTGCCAGCAGCACTCCGACCGCTAACTATGGCTACACCTTC. The encoded protein is CASSTPTANYGYTF.